This T cell receptor beta chain was identified during a study of patients and donors after allogeneic stem cell transplantation. MiXCR, run by TCRdb on the RT-PCR reads, gives a single entry per CDR3 protein. The data contain more than 150,000 distinct CDR3 sequences, about 24% of them singletons. The sample holds a few counts of this clonotype. Germline V gene data show CDR1 as MNHNY and CDR2 as SVGAGI (reference sequence). V shed 6 bases and J shed 7 bases, with 18 bases lying between them. The CDR3 has 14 residues. The sequence came from a human donor who was either an allogeneic HSCT recipient or a stem cell or donor lymphocyte infusion donor (not recorded which). It is not recorded whose cells these are; they may come from a transplant donor. V and J are TRBV6-6 and TRBJ1-2; tentatively, D is TRBD1 (6 bases). The specimen sequenced was blood, either unsorted or a sorted T cell fraction (not recorded which). The CDR3: CASRDRDNLRGYTF. CDR3 nucleotide sequence: TGTGCCAGCAGGGACCGGGACAACCTGCGTGGCTACACCTTC.